This T cell receptor beta chain was found in a study of blood T cells in healthy people across ages. The study isolated at least 7 million PBMCs from each sample. Using a J-beta primer mix together with a sample-barcoded 5' primer, a second PCR was run for roughly 6 to 12 cycles. A template-switch adaptor with 12 random nucleotides tagged each cDNA molecule. Via MiXCR, TCRdb re-called the 5' RACE reads, giving one row per CDR3 protein. Here the sample spans some 1.4 million distinct CDR3 sequences, approximately 42% being singletons. The sequencing sample was made of blood. The source of this sequence is a young woman in good health.

The CDR3 reads CASTKRGGYTF. The CDR3, as DNA: TGTGCCAGCACCAAACGGGGTGGCTACACCTTC. The V call is TRBV28, the J call TRBJ1-2, with D unresolved. CDR3 size: 11 residues. The V gene lost 7 bases and the J gene lost 7 bases, with 10 bases spanning the gap. The V gene's germline CDR1 is MDHEN and CDR2 SYDVKM.